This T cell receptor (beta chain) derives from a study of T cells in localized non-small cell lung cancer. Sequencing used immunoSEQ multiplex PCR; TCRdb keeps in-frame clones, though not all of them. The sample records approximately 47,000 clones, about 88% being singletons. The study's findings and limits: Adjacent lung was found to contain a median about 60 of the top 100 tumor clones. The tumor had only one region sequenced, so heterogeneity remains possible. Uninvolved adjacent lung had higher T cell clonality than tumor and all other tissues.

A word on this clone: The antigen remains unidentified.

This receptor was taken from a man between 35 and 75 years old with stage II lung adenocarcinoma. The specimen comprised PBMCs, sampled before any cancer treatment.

The CDR3 nucleotides are TGTGCCAGCAGTACGGGGGAGTGGGAGACCCAGTACTTC. Translation: CASSTGEWETQYF. The rearrangement uses TRBV2 and TRBJ2-5, with D perhaps TRBD2 (6 bases). This CDR3 comprises 13 residues. Trimming removed 5 bases from V and 5 bases from J, with 12 bases in between. CDR1 is SNHLY and CDR2 is FYNNEI in the germline V gene.